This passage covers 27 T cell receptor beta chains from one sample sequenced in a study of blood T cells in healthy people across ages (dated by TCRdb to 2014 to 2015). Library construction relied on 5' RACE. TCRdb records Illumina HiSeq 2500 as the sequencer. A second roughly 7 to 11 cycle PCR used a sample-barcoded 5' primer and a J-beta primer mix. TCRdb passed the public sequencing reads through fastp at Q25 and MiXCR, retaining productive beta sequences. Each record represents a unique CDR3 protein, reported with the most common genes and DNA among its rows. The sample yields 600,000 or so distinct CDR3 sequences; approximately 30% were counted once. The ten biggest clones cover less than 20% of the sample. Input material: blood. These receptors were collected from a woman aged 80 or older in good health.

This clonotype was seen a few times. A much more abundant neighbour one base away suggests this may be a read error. In DNA form, the CDR3 reads TGCAGTGCTGGGGGGACAGGGACGACCTATAATCCACCCCTCCACTTT. Protein product: CSAGGTGTTYNPPLHF. The chain links TRBV20-1 to TRBJ1-6; 9 positions agree with TRBD1. CDR1 and CDR2 (germline): DFQATT, SNEGSKA (reference sequence). The CDR3 is 16 residues long.

The CDR3 sequence: CSARTPDRQGQYF. The CDR3 region has the DNA TGCAGTGCTAGAACTCCGGACAGACAGGGGCAGTACTTC. The chain uses TRBV20-1 and TRBJ2-7; the match to TRBD1 covers 7 bases. This CDR3 has 13 residues. Germline-derived CDR1 and CDR2 are DFQATT and SNEGSKA (reference sequence). With V trimmed by 2 bases and J by 9 bases, 10 bases remained unmatched.

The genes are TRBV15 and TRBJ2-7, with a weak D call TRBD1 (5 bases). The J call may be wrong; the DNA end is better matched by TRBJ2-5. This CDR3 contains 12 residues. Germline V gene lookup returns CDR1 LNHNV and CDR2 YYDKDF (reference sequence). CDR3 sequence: CATSTTEETQYF. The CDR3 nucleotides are TGTGCCACCAGCACGACAGAAGAGACCCAGTACTTC.

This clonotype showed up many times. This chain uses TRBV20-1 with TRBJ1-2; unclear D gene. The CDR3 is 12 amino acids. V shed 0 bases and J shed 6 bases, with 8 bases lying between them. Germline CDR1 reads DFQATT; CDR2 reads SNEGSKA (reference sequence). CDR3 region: CSARDHLDGYTF. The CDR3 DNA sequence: TGCAGTGCTAGAGATCACCTCGATGGCTACACCTTC.

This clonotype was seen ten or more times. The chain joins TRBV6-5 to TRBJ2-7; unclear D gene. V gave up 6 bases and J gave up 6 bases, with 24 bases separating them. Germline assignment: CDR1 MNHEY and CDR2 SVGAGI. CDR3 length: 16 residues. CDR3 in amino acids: CASRSRGQAIATEQYF. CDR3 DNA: TGTGCCAGCAGGTCCCGTGGGCAGGCGATCGCCACCGAGCAGTACTTC.

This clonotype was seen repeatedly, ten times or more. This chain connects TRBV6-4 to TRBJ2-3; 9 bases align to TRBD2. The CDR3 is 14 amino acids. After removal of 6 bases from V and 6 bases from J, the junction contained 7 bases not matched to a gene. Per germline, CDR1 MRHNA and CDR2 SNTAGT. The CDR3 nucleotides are TGTGCCAGCAGCCCTGCGGGGGGGCGGGATACGCAGTATTTT. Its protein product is CASSPAGGRDTQYF.

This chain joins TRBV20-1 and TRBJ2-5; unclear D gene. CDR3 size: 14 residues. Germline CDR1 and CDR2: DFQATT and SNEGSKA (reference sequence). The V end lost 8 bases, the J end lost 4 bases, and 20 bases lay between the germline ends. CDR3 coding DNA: TGCAGTATGGCCCCTTTTCGGGCTGGAGAGACCCAGTACTTC. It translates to CSMAPFRAGETQYF.

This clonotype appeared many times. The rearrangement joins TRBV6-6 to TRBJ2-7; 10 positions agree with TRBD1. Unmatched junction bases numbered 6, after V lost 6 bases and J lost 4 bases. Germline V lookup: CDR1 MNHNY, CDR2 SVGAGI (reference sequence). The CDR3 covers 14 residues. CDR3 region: CASRPGTGVYEQYF. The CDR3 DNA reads TGTGCCAGCAGACCCGGGACAGGGGTTTACGAGCAGTACTTC.

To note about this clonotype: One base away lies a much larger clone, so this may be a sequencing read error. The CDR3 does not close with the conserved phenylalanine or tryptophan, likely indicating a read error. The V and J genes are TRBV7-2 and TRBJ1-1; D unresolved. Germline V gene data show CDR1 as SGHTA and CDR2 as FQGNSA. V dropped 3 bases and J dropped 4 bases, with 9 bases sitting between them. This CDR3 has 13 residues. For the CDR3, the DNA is TGTGCCAGCAGCTTTTCCGGGAGCACTGAAGCTTTCTGT. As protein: CASSFSGSTEAFC.

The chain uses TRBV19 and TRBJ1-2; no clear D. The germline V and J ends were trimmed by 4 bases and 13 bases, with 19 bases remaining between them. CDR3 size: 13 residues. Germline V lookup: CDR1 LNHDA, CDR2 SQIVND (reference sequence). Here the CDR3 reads CASSTPGSWISTF. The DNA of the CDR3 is TGTGCCAGTAGTACCCCGGGCTCCTGGATTAGCACCTTC.

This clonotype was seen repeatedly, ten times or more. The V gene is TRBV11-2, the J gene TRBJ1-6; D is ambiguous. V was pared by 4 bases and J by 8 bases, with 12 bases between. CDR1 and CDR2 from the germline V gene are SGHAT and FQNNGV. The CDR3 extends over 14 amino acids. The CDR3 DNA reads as TGTGCCAGCAGCTCCCGTGCGGTAGATTCACCCCTCCACTTT. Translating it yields CASSSRAVDSPLHF.

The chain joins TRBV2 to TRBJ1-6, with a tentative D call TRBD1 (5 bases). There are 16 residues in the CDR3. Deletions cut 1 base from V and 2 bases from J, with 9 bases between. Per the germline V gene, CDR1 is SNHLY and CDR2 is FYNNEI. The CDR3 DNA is TGTGCCAGCAGTGAAGAATCAGGGACCTATAATTCACCCCTCCACTTT. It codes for CASSEESGTYNSPLHF.

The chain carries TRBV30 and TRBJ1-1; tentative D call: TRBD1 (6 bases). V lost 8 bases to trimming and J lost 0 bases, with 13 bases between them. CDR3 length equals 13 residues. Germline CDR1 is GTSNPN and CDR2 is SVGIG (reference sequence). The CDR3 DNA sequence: TGTGCCGGGACAAAGCTCATGAACACTGAAGCTTTCTTT. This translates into CAGTKLMNTEAFF.

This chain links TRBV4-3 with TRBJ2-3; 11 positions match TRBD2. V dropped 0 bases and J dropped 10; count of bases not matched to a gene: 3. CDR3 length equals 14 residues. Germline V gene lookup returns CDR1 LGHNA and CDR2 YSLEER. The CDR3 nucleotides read TGCGCCAGCAGCCAAGATTTTAGCGGGGGGGCGCAGTATTTT. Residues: CASSQDFSGGAQYF.

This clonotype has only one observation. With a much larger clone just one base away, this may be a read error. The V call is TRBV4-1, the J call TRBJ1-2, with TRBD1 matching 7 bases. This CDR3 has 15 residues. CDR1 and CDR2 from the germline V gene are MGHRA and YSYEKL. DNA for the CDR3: TGCGCCAGCGGCCAAGGGGCCACAGGGGTCCATGGCTACACCTTC. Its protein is CASGQGATGVHGYTF.

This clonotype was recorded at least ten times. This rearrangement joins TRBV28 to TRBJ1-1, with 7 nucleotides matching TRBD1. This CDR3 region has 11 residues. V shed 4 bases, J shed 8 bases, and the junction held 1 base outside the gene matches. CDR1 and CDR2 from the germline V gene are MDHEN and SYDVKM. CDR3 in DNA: TGTGCCAGCAGTTCGACAGGGGAAGCTTTCTTT. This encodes CASSSTGEAFF.

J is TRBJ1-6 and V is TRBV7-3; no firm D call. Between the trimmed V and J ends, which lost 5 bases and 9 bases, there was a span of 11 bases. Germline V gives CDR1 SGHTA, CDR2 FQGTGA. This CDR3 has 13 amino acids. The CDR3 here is CASSQSASSPLHF. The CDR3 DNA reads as TGTGCCAGCAGCCAAAGCGCGTCTTCACCCCTCCACTTT.

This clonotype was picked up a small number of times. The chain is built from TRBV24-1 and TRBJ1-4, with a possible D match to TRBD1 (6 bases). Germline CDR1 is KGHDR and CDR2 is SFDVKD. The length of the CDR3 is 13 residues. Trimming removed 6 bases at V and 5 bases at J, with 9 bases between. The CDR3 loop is CATSPRGNEKLFF. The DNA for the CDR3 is TGTGCCACCAGTCCCAGGGGAAATGAAAAACTGTTTTTT.

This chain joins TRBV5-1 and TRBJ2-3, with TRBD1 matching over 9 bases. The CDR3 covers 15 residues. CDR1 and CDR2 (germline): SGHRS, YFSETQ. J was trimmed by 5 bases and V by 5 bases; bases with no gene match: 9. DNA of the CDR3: TGCGCCAGCAGGTCCCCGGACAGGGGAGGAGATACGCAGTATTTT. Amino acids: CASRSPDRGGDTQYF. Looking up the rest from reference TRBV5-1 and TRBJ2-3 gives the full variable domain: KAGVTQTPRYLIKTRGQQVTLSCSPISGHRSVSWYQQTPGQGLQFLFEYFSETQRNKGNFPGRFSGRQFSNSRSEMNVSTLELGDSALYLCASRSPDRGGDTQYFGPGTRLTVL.

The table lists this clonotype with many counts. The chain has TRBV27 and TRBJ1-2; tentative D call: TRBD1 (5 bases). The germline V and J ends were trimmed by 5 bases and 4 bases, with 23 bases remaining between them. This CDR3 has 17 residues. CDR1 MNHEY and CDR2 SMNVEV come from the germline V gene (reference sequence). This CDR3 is CASSPRGLGTVSYGYTF. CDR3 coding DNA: TGTGCCAGCAGTCCAAGGGGACTGGGGACTGTTAGCTATGGCTACACCTTC.

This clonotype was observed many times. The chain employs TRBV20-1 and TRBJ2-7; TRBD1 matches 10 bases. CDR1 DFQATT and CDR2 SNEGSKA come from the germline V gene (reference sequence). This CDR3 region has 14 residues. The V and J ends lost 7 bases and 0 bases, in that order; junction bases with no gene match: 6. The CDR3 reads CSGAGQGFSYEQYF. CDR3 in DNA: TGCAGTGGCGCGGGACAGGGGTTCTCCTACGAGCAGTACTTC.

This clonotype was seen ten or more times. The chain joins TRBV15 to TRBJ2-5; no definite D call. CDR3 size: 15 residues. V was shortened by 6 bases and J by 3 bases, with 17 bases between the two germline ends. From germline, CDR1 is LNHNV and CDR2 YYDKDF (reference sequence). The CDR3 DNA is TGTGCCACCAGGGAGTGGCTTGGCGACAAAGAGACCCAGTACTTC. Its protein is CATREWLGDKETQYF.

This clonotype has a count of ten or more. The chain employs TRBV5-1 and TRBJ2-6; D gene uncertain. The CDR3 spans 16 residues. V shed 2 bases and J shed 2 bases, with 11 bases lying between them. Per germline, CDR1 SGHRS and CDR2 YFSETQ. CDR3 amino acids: CASSFGVQTGANVLTF. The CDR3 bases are TGCGCCAGCAGCTTTGGGGTTCAGACTGGGGCCAACGTCCTGACTTTC.

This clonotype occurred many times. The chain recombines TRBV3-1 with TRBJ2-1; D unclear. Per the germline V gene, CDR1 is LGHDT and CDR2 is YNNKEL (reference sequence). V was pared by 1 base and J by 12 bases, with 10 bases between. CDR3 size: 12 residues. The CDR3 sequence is CASSQVPVAQFF. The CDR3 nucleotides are TGTGCCAGCAGCCAAGTCCCGGTGGCGCAGTTCTTC.

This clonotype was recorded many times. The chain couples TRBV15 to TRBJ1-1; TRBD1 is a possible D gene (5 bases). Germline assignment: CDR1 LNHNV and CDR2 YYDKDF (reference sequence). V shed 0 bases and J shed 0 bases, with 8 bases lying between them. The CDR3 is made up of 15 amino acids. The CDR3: CATSRDLDMNTEAFF. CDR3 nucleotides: TGTGCCACCAGCAGAGATCTGGACATGAACACTGAAGCTTTCTTT.

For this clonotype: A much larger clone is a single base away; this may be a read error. In DNA, the CDR3 is TGTGCCAGCAGCTTGACAGGGAGCGGAGAAAAACTGTTTTTT. It translates to CASSLTGSGEKLFF. V usage is TRBV7-2 and J usage is TRBJ1-4, with 7 bases matching TRBD1. Germline V gene sequence: CDR1 SGHTA, CDR2 FQGNSA. The CDR3 sequence is 14 residues long. The trim removed 3 bases at V and 8 bases at J, leaving 6 bases unmatched.

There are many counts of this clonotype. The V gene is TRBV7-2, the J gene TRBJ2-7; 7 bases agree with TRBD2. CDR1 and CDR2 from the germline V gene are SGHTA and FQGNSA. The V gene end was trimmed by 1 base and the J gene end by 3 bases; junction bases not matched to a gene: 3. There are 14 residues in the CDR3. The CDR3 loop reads CASSLERGGYEQYF. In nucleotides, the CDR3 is TGTGCCAGCAGCTTAGAGCGGGGTGGCTACGAGCAGTACTTC.